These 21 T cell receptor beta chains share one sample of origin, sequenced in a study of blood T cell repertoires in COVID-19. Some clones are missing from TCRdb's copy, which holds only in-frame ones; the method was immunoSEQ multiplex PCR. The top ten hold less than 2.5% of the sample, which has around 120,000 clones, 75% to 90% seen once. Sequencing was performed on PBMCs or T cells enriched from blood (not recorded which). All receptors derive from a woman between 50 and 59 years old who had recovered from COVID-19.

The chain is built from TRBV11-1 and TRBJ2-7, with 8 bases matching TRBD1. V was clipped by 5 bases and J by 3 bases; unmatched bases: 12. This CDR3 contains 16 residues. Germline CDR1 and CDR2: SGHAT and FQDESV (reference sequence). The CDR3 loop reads CASSEHPGTGDYEQYF. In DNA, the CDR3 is TGTGCCAGCAGCGAACACCCCGGGACAGGAGACTACGAGCAGTACTTC.

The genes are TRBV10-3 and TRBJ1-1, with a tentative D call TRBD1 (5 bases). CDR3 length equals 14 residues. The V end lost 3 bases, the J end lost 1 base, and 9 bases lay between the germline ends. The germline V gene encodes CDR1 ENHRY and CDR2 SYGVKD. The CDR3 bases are TGTGCCATCAGTGACCTGGGGCAGAACACTGAAGCTTTCTTT. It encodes CAISDLGQNTEAFF.

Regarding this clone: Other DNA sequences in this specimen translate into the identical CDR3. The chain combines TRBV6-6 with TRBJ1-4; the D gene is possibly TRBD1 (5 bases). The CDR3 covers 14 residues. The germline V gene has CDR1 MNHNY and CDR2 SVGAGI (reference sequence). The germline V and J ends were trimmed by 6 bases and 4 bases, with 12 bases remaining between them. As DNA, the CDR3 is TGTGCCAGCAGGACCTCGGGACTTAATGAAAAACTGTTTTTT. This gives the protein CASRTSGLNEKLFF.

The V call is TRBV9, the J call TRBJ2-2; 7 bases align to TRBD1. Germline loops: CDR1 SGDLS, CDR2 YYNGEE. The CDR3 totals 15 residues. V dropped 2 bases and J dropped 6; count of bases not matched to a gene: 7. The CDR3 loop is CASSVSQGFPGELFF. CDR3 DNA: TGTGCCAGCAGCGTGTCACAGGGGTTTCCCGGGGAGCTGTTTTTT.

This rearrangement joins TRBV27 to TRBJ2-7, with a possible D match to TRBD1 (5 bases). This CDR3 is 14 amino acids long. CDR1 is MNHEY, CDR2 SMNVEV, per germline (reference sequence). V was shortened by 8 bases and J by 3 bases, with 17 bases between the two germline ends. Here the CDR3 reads CASARLDNRYEQYF. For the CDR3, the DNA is TGTGCCAGCGCTCGGTTGGACAACCGCTACGAGCAGTACTTC.

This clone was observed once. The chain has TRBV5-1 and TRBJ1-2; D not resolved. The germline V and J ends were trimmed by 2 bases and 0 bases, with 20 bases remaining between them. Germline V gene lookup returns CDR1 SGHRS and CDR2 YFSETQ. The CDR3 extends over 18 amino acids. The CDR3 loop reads CASSFEGREPQANYGYTF. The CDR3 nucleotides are TGCGCCAGCAGCTTTGAGGGTCGAGAGCCCCAAGCTAACTATGGCTACACCTTC.

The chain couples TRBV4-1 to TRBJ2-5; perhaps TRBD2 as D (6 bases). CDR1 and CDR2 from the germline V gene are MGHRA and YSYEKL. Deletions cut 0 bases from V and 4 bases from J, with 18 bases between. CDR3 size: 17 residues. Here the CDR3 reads CASSQDGGVGGLETQYF. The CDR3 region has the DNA TGCGCCAGCAGCCAAGATGGCGGGGTCGGAGGGTTAGAGACCCAGTACTTC.

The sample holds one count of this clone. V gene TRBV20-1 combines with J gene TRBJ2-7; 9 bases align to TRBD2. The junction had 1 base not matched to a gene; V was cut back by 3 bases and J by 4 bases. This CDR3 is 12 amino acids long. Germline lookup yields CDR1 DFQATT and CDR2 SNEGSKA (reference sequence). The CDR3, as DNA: TGCAGTGCTAGTCTAGCGGGGTACGAGCAGTACTTC. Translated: CSASLAGYEQYF.

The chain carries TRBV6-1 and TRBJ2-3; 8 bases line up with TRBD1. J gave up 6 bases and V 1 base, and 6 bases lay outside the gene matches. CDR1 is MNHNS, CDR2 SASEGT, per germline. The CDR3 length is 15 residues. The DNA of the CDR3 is TGTGCCAGCAGTGAAGGGCAGGGGGCCCAGGATACGCAGTATTTT. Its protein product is CASSEGQGAQDTQYF.

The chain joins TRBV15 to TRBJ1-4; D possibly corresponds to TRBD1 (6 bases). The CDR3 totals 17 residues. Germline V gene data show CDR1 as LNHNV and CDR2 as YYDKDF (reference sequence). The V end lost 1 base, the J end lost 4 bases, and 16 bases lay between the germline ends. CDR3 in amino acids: CATSRGGAGAINEKLFF. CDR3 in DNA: TGTGCCACCAGCAGAGGGGGGGCGGGGGCAATTAATGAAAAACTGTTTTTT.

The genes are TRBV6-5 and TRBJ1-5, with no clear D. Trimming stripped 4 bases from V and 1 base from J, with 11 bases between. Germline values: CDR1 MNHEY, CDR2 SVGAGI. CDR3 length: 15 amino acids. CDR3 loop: CASSSGWRSNQPQHF. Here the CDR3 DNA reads TGTGCCAGCAGTTCGGGCTGGAGGAGCAATCAGCCCCAGCATTTT.

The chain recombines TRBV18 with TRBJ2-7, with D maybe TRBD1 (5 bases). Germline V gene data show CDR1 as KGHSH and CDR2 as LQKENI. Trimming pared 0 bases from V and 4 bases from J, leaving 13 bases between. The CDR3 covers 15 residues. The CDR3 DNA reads TGTGCCAGCTCACCACCGTCGCAGGGAAATTACGAGCAGTACTTC. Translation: CASSPPSQGNYEQYF.

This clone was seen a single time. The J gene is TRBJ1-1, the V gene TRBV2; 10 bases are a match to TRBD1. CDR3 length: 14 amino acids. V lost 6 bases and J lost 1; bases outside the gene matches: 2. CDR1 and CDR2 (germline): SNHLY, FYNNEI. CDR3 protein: CASRGQGGNTEAFF. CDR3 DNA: TGTGCCAGCAGAGGACAGGGGGGGAACACTGAAGCTTTCTTT.

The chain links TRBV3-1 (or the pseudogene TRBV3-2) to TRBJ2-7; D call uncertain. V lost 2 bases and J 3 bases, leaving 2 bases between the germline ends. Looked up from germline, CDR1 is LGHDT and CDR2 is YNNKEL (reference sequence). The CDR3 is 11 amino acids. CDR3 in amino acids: CASSQHYEQYF. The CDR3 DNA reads TGTGCCAGCAGCCAACACTACGAGCAGTACTTC.

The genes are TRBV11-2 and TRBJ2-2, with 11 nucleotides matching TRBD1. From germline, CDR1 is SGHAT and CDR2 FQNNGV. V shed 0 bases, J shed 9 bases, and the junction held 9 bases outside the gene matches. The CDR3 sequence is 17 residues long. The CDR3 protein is CASSLEVVGTGGRELFF. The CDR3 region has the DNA TGTGCCAGCAGCTTAGAGGTTGTTGGGACAGGGGGTCGGGAGCTGTTTTTT.

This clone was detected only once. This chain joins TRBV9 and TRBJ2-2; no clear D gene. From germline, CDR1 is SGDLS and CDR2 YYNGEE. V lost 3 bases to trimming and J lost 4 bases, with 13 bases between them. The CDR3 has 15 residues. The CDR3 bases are TGTGCCAGCAGCGCACCGGGTTATGGCACCGGGGAGCTGTTTTTT. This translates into CASSAPGYGTGELFF.

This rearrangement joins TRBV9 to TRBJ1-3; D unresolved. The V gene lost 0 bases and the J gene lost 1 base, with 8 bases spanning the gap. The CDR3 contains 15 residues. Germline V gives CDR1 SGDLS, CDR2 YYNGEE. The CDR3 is CASSVAPGSGNTIYF. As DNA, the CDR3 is TGTGCCAGCAGCGTAGCCCCGGGGTCTGGAAACACCATATATTTT.

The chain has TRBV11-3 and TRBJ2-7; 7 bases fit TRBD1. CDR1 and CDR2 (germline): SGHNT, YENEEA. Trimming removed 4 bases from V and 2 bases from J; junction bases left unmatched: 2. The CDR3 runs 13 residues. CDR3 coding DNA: TGTGCCAGCAGCTCGGGACAGCCCTACGAGCAGTACTTC. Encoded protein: CASSSGQPYEQYF.

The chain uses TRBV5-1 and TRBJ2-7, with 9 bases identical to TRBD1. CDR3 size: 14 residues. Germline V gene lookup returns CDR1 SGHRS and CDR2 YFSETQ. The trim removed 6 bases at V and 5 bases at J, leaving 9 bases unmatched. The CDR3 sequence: CASTPGTGSHEQYF. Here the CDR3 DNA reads TGCGCCAGCACCCCCGGGACAGGGTCCCACGAGCAGTACTTC.

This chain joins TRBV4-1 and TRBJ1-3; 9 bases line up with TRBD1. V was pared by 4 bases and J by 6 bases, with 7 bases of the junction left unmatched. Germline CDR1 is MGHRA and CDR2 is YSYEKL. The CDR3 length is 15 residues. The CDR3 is CASSPRRTGENTIYF. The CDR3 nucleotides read TGCGCCAGCAGCCCGAGGCGGACAGGGGAAAACACCATATATTTT.

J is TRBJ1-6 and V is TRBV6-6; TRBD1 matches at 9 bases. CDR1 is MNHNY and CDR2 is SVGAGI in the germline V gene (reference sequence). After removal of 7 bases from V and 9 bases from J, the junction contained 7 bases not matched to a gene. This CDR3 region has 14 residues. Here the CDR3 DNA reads TGTGCCAGCACCGCCGGGACAGGGCTTTCACCCCTCCACTTT. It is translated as CASTAGTGLSPLHF.